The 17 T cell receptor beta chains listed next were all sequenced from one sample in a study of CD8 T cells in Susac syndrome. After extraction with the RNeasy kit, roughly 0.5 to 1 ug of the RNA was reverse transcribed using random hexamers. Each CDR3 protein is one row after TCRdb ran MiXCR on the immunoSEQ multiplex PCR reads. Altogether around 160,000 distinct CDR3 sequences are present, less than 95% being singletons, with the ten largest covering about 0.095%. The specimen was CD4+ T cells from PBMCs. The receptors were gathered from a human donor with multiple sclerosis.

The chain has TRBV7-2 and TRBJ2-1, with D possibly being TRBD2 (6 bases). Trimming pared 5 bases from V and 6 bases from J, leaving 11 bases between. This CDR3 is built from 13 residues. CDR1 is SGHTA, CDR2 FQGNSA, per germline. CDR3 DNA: TGTGCCAGCAGCCGTCGACTAGTCAATGAGCAGTTCTTC. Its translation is CASSRRLVNEQFF.

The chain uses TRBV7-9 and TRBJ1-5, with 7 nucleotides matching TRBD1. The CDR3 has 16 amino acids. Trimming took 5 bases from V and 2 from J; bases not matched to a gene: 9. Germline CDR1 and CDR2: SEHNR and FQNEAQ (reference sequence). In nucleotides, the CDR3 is TGTGCCAGCAGCATCTCAGGGGGAAGAGGCAATCAGCCCCAGCATTTT. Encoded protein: CASSISGGRGNQPQHF.

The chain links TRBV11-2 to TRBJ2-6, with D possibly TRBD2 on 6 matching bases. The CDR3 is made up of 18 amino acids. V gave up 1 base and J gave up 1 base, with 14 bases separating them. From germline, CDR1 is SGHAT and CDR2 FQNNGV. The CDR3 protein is CASSLGDSGSSGANVLTF. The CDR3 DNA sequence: TGTGCCAGCAGCTTAGGGGACTCTGGATCATCTGGGGCCAACGTCCTGACTTTC.

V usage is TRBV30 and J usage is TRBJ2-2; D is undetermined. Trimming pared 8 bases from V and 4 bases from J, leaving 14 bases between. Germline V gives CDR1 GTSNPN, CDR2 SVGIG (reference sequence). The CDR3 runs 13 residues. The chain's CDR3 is CARRTPSTGELFF. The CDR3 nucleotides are TGTGCCCGACGGACCCCTTCCACCGGGGAGCTGTTTTTT.

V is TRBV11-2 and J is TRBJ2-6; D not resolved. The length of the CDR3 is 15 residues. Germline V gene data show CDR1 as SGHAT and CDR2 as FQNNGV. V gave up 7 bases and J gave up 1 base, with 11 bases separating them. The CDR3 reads CASTFFRSGANVLTF. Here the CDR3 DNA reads TGTGCCAGCACCTTTTTCCGTTCTGGGGCCAACGTCCTGACTTTC.

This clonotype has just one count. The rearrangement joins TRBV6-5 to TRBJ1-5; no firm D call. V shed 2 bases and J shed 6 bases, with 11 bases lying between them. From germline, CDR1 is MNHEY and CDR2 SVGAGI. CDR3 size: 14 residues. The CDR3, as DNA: TGTGCCAGCAGTTACGGATGGCCGGGTCAGCCCCAGCATTTT. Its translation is CASSYGWPGQPQHF.

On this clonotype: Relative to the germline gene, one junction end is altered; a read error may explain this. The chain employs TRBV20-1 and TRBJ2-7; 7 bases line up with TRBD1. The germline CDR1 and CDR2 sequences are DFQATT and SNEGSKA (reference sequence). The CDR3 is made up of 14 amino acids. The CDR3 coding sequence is TGCAGTGCTAGAGATGATCTAGCCAAAGGGGGCTTAAACTTC. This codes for CSARDDLAKGGLNF.

In DNA, the CDR3 is TGTGCCAGCAGCCGTTACAGGGAGTTGACCTACGAGCAGTACTTC. Its protein product is CASSRYRELTYEQYF. The chain combines TRBV12-3 or TRBV12-4 with TRBJ2-7; tentatively, D is TRBD1 (6 bases). The V end lost 6 bases, the J end lost 2 bases, and 17 bases lay between the germline ends. The CDR3 has 15 residues.

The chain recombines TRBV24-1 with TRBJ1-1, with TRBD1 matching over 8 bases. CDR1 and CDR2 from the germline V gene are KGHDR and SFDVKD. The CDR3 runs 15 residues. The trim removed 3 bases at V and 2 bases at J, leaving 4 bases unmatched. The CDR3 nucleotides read TGTGCCACCAGTGATACCGGGACAGGCAACACTGAAGCTTTCTTT. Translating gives CATSDTGTGNTEAFF.

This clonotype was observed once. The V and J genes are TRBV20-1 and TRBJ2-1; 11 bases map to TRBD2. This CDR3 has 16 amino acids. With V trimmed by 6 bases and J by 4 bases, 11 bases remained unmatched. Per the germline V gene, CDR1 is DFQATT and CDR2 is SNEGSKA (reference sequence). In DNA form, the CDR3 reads TGCAGTGCCGACCGGGCTAGCGGGAGGCGATACAATGAGCAGTTCTTC. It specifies CSADRASGRRYNEQFF.

CDR3 region: CASSPSRDSGANVLTF. As DNA, the CDR3 is TGTGCCAGCTCACCCTCCCGGGACAGTGGGGCCAACGTCCTGACTTTC. The rearrangement links TRBV18 to TRBJ2-6; TRBD1 matches 7 bases. CDR1 is KGHSH, CDR2 LQKENI, per germline. This CDR3 is built from 16 residues. The V and J ends lost 3 bases and 3 bases, in that order; junction bases with no gene match: 5. The full variable domain, rest sourced from reference TRBV18 and TRBJ2-6, is NAGVMQNPRHLVRRRGQEARLRCSPMKGHSHVYWYRQLPEEGLKFMVYLQKENIIDESGMPKERFSAEFPKEGPSILRIQQVVRGDSAAYFCASSPSRDSGANVLTFGAGSRLTVL.

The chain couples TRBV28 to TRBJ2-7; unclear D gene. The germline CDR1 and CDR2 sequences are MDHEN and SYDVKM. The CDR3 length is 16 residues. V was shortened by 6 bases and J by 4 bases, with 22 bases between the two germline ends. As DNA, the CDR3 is TGTGCCAGCAGCCCTAATAGTCTGCTGCGAGATTACGAGCAGTACTTC. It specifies CASSPNSLLRDYEQYF.

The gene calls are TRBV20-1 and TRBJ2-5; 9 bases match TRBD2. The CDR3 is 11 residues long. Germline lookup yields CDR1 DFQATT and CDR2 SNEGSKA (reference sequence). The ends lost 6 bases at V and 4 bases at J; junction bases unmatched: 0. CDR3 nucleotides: TGCAGTGCAGCGGGAGGAGAGACCCAGTACTTC. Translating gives CSAAGGETQYF.

CDR3 sequence (DNA): TGTGCCAGTAGTATGAATGGGGGTGTGAGTCAGCCCCAGCATTTT. Translating gives CASSMNGGVSQPQHF. This chain uses TRBV19 with TRBJ1-5; D perhaps matches TRBD1 (5 bases). Trimming left V 3 bases short and J 6 bases short, with 15 bases between. The CDR3 is made up of 15 amino acids. CDR1 and CDR2 (germline): LNHDA, SQIVND (reference sequence).

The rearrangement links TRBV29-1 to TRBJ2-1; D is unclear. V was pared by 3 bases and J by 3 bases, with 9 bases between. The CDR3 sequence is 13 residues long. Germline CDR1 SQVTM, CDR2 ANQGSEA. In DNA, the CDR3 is TGCAGCGTTGATCGGAATAGCTACAATGAGCAGTTCTTC. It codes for CSVDRNSYNEQFF.

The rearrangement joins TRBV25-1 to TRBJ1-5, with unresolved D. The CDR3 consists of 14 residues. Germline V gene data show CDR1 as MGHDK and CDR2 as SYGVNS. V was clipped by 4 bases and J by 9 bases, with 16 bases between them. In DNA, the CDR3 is TGTGCCAGCAGTGCCACCGGAGGCTCCTTGCCCCAGCATTTT. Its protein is CASSATGGSLPQHF.

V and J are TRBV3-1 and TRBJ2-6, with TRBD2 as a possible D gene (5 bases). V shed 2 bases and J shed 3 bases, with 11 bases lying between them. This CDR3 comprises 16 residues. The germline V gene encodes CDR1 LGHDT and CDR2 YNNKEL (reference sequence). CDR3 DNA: TGTGCCAGCAGCCAAAATGGCCGGGATGGGGCCAACGTCCTGACTTTC. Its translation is CASSQNGRDGANVLTF.